Shown below are 15 T cell receptor beta chains from a single sample sequenced in a study of CD8 T cells in Susac syndrome. Random hexamers were used to reverse transcribe 0.5 to 1 ug of RNA. Each CDR3 protein is one row after TCRdb ran MiXCR on the immunoSEQ multiplex PCR reads. Of under 200,000 distinct CDR3 sequences in the sample, 90% to 96% are singletons; the top ten hold roughly 0.098%. The sequenced sample consisted of CD4+ T cells from PBMCs. These receptor sequences come from a human donor with Susac syndrome.

The V call is TRBV2, the J call TRBJ1-1, with D possibly TRBD1 on 5 matching bases. The germline V and J ends were trimmed by 7 bases and 4 bases, with 13 bases remaining between them. Germline CDR1 and CDR2: SNHLY and FYNNEI. This CDR3 comprises 13 residues. The CDR3 loop reads CASTAGRVTEAFF. Here the CDR3 DNA reads TGTGCCAGCACCGCCGGCAGGGTCACTGAAGCTTTCTTT.

CDR3 in amino acids: CASSPVGFAGELFF. In DNA, the CDR3 is TGTGCCAGCAGCCCCGTGGGGTTCGCCGGGGAGCTGTTTTTT. This chain connects TRBV9 to TRBJ2-2; D is uncertain. Germline CDR1 is SGDLS and CDR2 is YYNGEE. V lost 4 bases to trimming and J lost 6 bases, with 13 bases between them. This CDR3 comprises 14 residues.

The chain recombines TRBV20-1 with TRBJ2-3; D possibly uses TRBD1 or TRBD2 (5 bases each). Germline values: CDR1 DFQATT, CDR2 SNEGSKA (reference sequence). The CDR3 has 14 residues. V lost 6 bases, J lost 1 base, and 14 bases lay in between. CDR3 in DNA: TGCAGTGCCCGGGGCCCCTCTGGCACAGATACGCAGTATTTT. Translated: CSARGPSGTDTQYF.

This clonotype is a singleton in its sample. The CDR3 nucleotides are TGTGCCAGCAGCGGACCCAATACGTACCAAGAGACCCAGTACTTC. The encoded protein is CASSGPNTYQETQYF. V is TRBV9 and J is TRBJ2-5; D uncertain. Germline V gene data show CDR1 as SGDLS and CDR2 as YYNGEE. Between the trimmed V and J ends, which lost 3 bases and 0 bases, there was a span of 12 bases. This CDR3 contains 15 residues.

V usage is TRBV15 and J usage is TRBJ1-2; D ambiguous. Germline V lookup: CDR1 LNHNV, CDR2 YYDKDF (reference sequence). The CDR3 sequence is 13 residues long. V lost 0 bases, J lost 7 bases, and 9 bases lay in between. The CDR3 nucleotides read TGTGCCACCAGCAGAGATCGTGGTTTTGGCTACACCTTC. Its protein product is CATSRDRGFGYTF.

This clonotype has only a few counts. The J gene is TRBJ1-1, the V gene TRBV12-5, with TRBD1 identical over 7 bases. V trimming: 5 bases; J trimming: 0 bases; junction bases outside the gene matches: 3. This CDR3 is 14 amino acids long. Per germline, CDR1 LGHNT and CDR2 FRNRAP. CDR3 loop: CASGPGTVNTEAFF. The DNA for the CDR3 is TGTGCTAGTGGTCCGGGGACAGTGAACACTGAAGCTTTCTTT.

The V gene is TRBV25-1, the J gene TRBJ1-2; D ambiguous. CDR3 length equals 13 residues. Germline CDR1 and CDR2: MGHDK and SYGVNS. V was shortened by 5 bases and J by 8 bases, with 15 bases between the two germline ends. CDR3 DNA sequence: TGTGCCAGCAGTCTGAGGGAAGTCGGGGGCTACACCTTC. Translating it yields CASSLREVGGYTF.

The chain couples TRBV7-2 to TRBJ2-1, with TRBD2 identical over 8 bases. Germline values: CDR1 SGHTA, CDR2 FQGNSA. This CDR3 has 18 residues. The junction had 25 bases not matched to a gene; V was cut back by 8 bases and J by 10 bases. CDR3 coding DNA: TGTGCCAGCTCACTCCGAGCCCAAGACGACGGGGGGGCCTGGGAGCAGTTCTTC. Translation: CASSLRAQDDGGAWEQFF. Full variable domain (rest looked up from reference TRBV7-2 and TRBJ2-1): GAGVSQSPSNKVTEKGKDVELRCDPISGHTALYWYRQSLGQGLEFLIYFQGNSAPDKSGLPSDRFSAERTGGSVSTLTIQRTQQEDSAVYLCASSLRAQDDGGAWEQFFGPGTRLTVL.

The V gene is TRBV19, the J gene TRBJ1-2; 7 bases are a match to TRBD1. There are 14 residues in the CDR3. Germline trimming cut 5 bases from V and 5 bases from J; bases unmatched to any gene: 8. Germline V gene lookup returns CDR1 LNHDA and CDR2 SQIVND (reference sequence). This chain's CDR3 is CASSLRQGSYGYTF. CDR3 coding DNA: TGTGCCAGTAGTCTCCGACAGGGATCATATGGCTACACCTTC.

The rearrangement joins TRBV30 to TRBJ2-6; D remains ambiguous. The germline V gene has CDR1 GTSNPN and CDR2 SVGIG (reference sequence). Trimming removed 2 bases from V and 0 bases from J, with 8 bases in between. The CDR3 runs to 15 residues. The CDR3 is CAWSSYISGANVLTF. CDR3 DNA: TGTGCCTGGAGTTCATACATCTCTGGGGCCAACGTCCTGACTTTC.

The CDR3 DNA reads as TGTGCCAGCAGCTTAATCGGCGGGGGGGAAGAGACCCAGTACTTC. It codes for CASSLIGGGEETQYF. The rearrangement uses TRBV7-9 and TRBJ2-5; 9 nucleotides match TRBD2. Germline V gives CDR1 SEHNR, CDR2 FQNEAQ (reference sequence). V lost 2 bases and J lost 3; bases outside the gene matches: 4. This CDR3 is built from 15 residues.

J is TRBJ2-5 and V is TRBV28; TRBD1 matches at 10 bases. Germline V CDR1 and CDR2: MDHEN, SYDVKM. Trimming took 1 base from V and 5 from J; bases not matched to a gene: 4. This CDR3 is 15 amino acids long. The CDR3 sequence is CASSLFRQGAETQYF. For the CDR3, the DNA is TGTGCCAGCAGTTTATTCCGACAGGGGGCCGAGACCCAGTACTTC.

This chain uses TRBV21-1 with TRBJ2-7; the table's TRBD1 call for D was not verified on the DNA. TRBV21-1 is a pseudogene. The CDR3 loop spans 13 amino acids. The chain's CDR3 is CAERETATYEQYF. CDR3 nucleotide sequence: TGTGCTGAAAGGGAGACAGCCACCTACGAGCAGTACTTC.

This rearrangement joins TRBV4-2 to TRBJ2-1; possibly TRBD1 for D (6 bases). V shed 0 bases and J shed 8 bases, with 17 bases lying between them. Per germline, CDR1 LGHNA and CDR2 YNFKEQ. This CDR3 has 16 amino acids. The chain's CDR3 is CASSQDWLAGADEQFF. The DNA of the CDR3 is TGTGCCAGCAGCCAAGATTGGCTTGCAGGGGCGGATGAGCAGTTCTTC.

The chain recombines TRBV12-3 or TRBV12-4 with TRBJ2-5; TRBD2 is a possible D gene (5 bases). The CDR3 has 15 amino acids. Trimming took 6 bases from V and 3 from J, leaving 17 bases between them. The CDR3 DNA is TGTGCCAGCAGCCGTACCCGGCTAGCAGAAGAGACCCAGTACTTC. Its protein is CASSRTRLAEETQYF.